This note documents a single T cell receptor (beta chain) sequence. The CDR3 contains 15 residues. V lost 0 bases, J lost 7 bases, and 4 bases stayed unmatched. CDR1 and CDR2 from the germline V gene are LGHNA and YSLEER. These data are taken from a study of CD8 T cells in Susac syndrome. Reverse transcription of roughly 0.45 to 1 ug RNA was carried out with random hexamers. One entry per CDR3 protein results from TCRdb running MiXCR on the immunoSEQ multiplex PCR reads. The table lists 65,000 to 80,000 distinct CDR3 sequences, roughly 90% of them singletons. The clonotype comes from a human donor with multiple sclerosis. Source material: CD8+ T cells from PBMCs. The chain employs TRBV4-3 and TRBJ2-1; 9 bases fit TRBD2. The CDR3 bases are TGCGCCAGCAGCCAAGATCCCCTAGCGGGGAATGAGCAGTTCTTC. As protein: CASSQDPLAGNEQFF.